One sample yielded the 3 T cell receptor beta chains listed below, sequenced in a study of cytomegalovirus exposure and HLA in healthy donors. The study ran its PCR with 60 Vbeta and 13 Jbeta primers. Here immunoSEQ multiplex PCR was the method, and the copy in TCRdb shows in-frame clones only, minus some. Here the sample table reports 150,000 to 200,000 clones. Input material: PBMCs. These receptors were collected from a woman aged 18-30 years in good health and CMV-seropositive.

This chain uses TRBV20-1 with TRBJ2-1, with TRBD2 matching over 7 bases. J lost 9 bases, V lost 3 bases, and 2 bases had no gene match. The CDR3 loop spans 11 amino acids. CDR1 is DFQATT and CDR2 is SNEGSKA in the germline V gene (reference sequence). CDR3 bases: TGCAGTGCTAGTACTAGCGCTGAGCAGTTCTTC. Translating gives CSASTSAEQFF.

The chain is built from TRBV5-1 and TRBJ2-7; 8 bases align to TRBD2. Germline CDR1 is SGHRS and CDR2 is YFSETQ. Trimming at V came to 0 bases and at J to 4 bases, leaving 9 bases not matched to a gene. This CDR3 is built from 16 residues. CDR3: CASSLGRAGAGYEQYF. Written as DNA, the CDR3 is TGCGCCAGCAGCTTGGGGCGAGCGGGGGCTGGGTACGAGCAGTACTTC.

The CDR3 sequence: CASSQRGVTSTDTQYF. In DNA form, the CDR3 reads TGTGCCAGCAGTCAGCGGGGAGTCACTAGCACAGATACGCAGTATTTT. V usage is TRBV6-6 and J usage is TRBJ2-3; 7 bases agree with TRBD2. Germline assignment: CDR1 MNHNY and CDR2 SVGAGI (reference sequence). V was clipped by 5 bases and J by 0 bases; unmatched bases: 8. The CDR3 is 16 amino acids.